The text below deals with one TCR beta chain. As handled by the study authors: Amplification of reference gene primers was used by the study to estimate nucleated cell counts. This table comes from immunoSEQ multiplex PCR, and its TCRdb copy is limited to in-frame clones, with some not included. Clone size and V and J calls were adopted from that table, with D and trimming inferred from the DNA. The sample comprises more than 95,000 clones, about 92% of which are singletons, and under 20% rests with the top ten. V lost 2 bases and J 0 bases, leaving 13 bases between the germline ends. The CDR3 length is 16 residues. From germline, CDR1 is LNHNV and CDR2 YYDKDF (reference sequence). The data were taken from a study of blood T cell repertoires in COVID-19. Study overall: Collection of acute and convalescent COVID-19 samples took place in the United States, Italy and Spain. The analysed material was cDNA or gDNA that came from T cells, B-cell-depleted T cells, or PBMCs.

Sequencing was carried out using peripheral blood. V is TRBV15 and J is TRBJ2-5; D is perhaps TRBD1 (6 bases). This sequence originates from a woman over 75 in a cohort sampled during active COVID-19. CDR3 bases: TGTGCCACCAGCAGACTTGGACAGACGTACCAAGAGACCCAGTACTTC. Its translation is CATSRLGQTYQETQYF.